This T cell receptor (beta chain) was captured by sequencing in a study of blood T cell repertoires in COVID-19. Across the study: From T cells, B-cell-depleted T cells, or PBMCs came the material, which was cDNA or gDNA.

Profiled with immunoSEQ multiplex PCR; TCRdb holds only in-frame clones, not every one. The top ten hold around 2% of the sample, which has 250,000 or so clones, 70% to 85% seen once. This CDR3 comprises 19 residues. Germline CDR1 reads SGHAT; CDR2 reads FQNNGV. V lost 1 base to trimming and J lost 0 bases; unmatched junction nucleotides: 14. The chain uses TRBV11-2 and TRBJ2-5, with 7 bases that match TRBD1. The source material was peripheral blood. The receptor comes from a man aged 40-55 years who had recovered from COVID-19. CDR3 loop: CASSLGLLRGQRDQETQYF. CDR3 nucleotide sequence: TGTGCCAGCAGCTTAGGCCTTTTGAGGGGGCAGAGGGACCAAGAGACCCAGTACTTC.